The present T cell receptor beta chain was sequenced within a study of shared clonotypes between healthy human individuals. CD45RO-negative CD8 cells positively selected for CCR7 made up the naive population, which excluded terminally differentiated effector memory CD45RA+ cells. This clone appeared a few times. CDR1 is MNHEY and CDR2 is SMNVEV in the germline V gene (reference sequence). The CDR3 runs to 12 residues. Trimming removed 8 bases at V and 4 bases at J, with 12 bases between. Profiling relied on immunoSEQ multiplex PCR, and the TCRdb table lists in-frame clones only, not all of them. The data show about 680,000 clones, 92% seen once.

This receptor was obtained from a man aged 25-40 years in good health. The V call is TRBV27, the J call TRBJ2-7; D remains unclear. What was sequenced was naive CD8+ T cells sorted from blood. CDR3 in amino acids: CASQRNQYEQYF. CDR3 nucleotides: TGTGCCAGCCAACGCAACCAGTACGAGCAGTACTTC.